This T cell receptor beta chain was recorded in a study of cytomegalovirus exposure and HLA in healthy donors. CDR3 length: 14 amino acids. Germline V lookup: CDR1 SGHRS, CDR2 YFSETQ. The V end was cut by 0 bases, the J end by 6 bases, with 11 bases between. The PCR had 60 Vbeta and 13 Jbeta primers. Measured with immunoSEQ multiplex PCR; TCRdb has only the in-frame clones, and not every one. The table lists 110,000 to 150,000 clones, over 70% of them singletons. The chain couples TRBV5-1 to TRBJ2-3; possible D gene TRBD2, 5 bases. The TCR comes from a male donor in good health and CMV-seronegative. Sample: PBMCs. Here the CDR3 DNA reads TGCGCCAGCAGCTTGGTGGTCGGGGTGGATACGCAGTATTTT. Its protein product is CASSLVVGVDTQYF.